This TCR beta chain is drawn from a study of T cell repertoires in cytomegalovirus infection. Study-level background: It was the public TCR beta signatures that indicated both CMV infection and matching HLA type. Study results and caveats: Within the response measured ex vivo, HLA-C-restricted CMV-specific TCR beta clonotypes were dominant.

CDR3 length: 17 residues. V shed 1 base, J shed 6 bases, and the junction held 9 bases outside the gene matches. Per the germline V gene, CDR1 is SGHTA and CDR2 is FQGNSA. Of note for this clonotype: The antigen is not known.

TCRdb fed the reads into MiXCR, producing one record per CDR3 protein. The top ten clones hold roughly 16% of a sample with around 540,000 distinct CDR3 sequences, roughly a third of them seen once. Source: cultured PBMCs, taken from culture after CMV antigen stimulation. The genes are TRBV7-2 and TRBJ2-1, with 10 bases lining up with TRBD2. The TCR comes from a human donor in good health (CMV status not recorded). Some clones in this sample may be carry-over from other donors' samples. The CDR3 DNA follows: TGTGCCAGCAGCTTAGGTCAGGGACTAGCGTTTCCCAATGAGCAGTTCTTC. It is translated as CASSLGQGLAFPNEQFF.